One and the same sample provided the 7 T cell receptor beta chains below, sequenced in a study of blood T cell repertoires in COVID-19. Only in-frame clones appear in the TCRdb table, and some are missing; sequencing was by immunoSEQ multiplex PCR. Of over 200,000 clones in the sample, 70% to 90% are singletons; the top ten hold roughly 10%. Sequenced input: PBMCs or T cells enriched from blood (not recorded which). These receptors were taken from a man aged 25 to 45 who had recovered from COVID-19.

CDR3 sequence reads: CASSLVESYSPLHF. The CDR3 DNA reads as TGTGCCAGCAGCTTGGTCGAGAGTTATTCACCCCTCCACTTT. This rearrangement joins TRBV5-5 to TRBJ1-6; D not certain. Germline V gives CDR1 SGHKS, CDR2 YYEKEE (reference sequence). Trimming took 0 bases from V and 8 from J, leaving 9 bases between them. The CDR3 is 14 residues long. The full variable domain, completed using reference TRBV5-5 and TRBJ1-6, is DAGVTQSPTHLIKTRGQQVTLRCSPISGHKSVSWYQQVLGQGPQFIFQYYEKEERGRGNFPDRFSARQFPNYSSELNVNALLLGDSALYLCASSLVESYSPLHFGNGTRLTVT.

The genes are TRBV7-2 and TRBJ1-4, with TRBD1 matching over 8 bases. Germline V gene sequence: CDR1 SGHTA, CDR2 FQGNSA. CDR3 size: 14 residues. J lost 4 bases, V lost 4 bases, and 2 bases had no gene match. The DNA of the CDR3 is TGTGCCAGCAGCTGGACAGGGTTTAATGAAAAACTGTTTTTT. Protein product: CASSWTGFNEKLFF.

The gene calls are TRBV6-5 and TRBJ2-2, with 9 nucleotides matching TRBD2. CDR3 length: 14 amino acids. Germline values: CDR1 MNHEY, CDR2 SVGAGI. V lost 7 bases and J lost 1; bases outside the gene matches: 1. The DNA of the CDR3 is TGTGCCAGCAAGACTAGCGGGAACACCGGGGAGCTGTTTTTT. This encodes CASKTSGNTGELFF.

The chain employs TRBV4-2 and TRBJ2-1; D is ambiguous. The germline V and J ends were trimmed by 1 base and 9 bases, with 10 bases remaining between them. CDR1 LGHNA and CDR2 YNFKEQ come from the germline V gene. CDR3 length: 13 amino acids. CDR3 DNA: TGTGCCAGCAGCCAAGGTGAGAGGATTGAGCAGTTCTTC. Translation: CASSQGERIEQFF.

The J gene is TRBJ2-7, the V gene TRBV5-6; weak D call: TRBD2 (5 bases). The CDR3 contains 19 residues. V shed 3 bases and J shed 1 base, with 26 bases lying between them. The germline V gene encodes CDR1 SGHDT and CDR2 YYEEEE. CDR3 in amino acids: CASSSTRPARWRRSYEQYF. Here the CDR3 DNA reads TGTGCCAGCAGCTCGACCCGCCCCGCAAGGTGGAGGAGGTCCTACGAGCAGTACTTC. The full variable domain, in which reference TRBV5-6 and TRBJ2-7 provide the parts outside the CDR3, is DAGVTQSPTHLIKTRGQQVTLRCSPKSGHDTVSWYQQALGQGPQFIFQYYEEEERQRGNFPDRFSGHQFPNYSSELNVNALLLGDSALYLCASSSTRPARWRRSYEQYFGPGTRLTVT.

The chain recombines TRBV11-2 with TRBJ2-7; 7 bases are a match to TRBD1. The CDR3 has 13 amino acids. The V and J ends lost 6 bases and 8 bases, in that order; junction bases with no gene match: 10. Germline assignment: CDR1 SGHAT and CDR2 FQNNGV. The CDR3 spells CASRFLGQRKQYF. CDR3 DNA sequence: TGTGCCAGCAGATTTCTGGGACAGAGGAAGCAGTACTTC.

The genes are TRBV7-3 and TRBJ2-1, with a possible D match to TRBD2 (6 bases). The CDR3 is 13 residues long. V lost 3 bases and J lost 4, with 7 bases in between. Germline V gene lookup returns CDR1 SGHTA and CDR2 FQGTGA. In DNA, the CDR3 is TGTGCCAGCAGCTTGACTAGTTACAATGAGCAGTTCTTC. This sequence encodes CASSLTSYNEQFF. The whole variable domain, filled in from reference TRBV7-3 and TRBJ2-1, reads GAGVSQTPSNKVTEKGKYVELRCDPISGHTALYWYRQSLGQGPEFLIYFQGTGAADDSGLPNDRFFAVRPEGSVSTLKIQRTERGDSAVYLCASSLTSYNEQFFGPGTRLTVL.